One sample yielded the 6 T cell receptor beta chains listed below, sequenced in a study of OX40 agonist ivuxolimab in advanced cancers. Only in-frame clones appear in the TCRdb table, and some are missing; sequencing was by immunoSEQ multiplex PCR. Of 50,000 to 60,000 clones in the sample, roughly nine tenths were seen once. The material was CD4+ or CD8+ T cells sorted from blood, obtained in a trial of the OX40 agonist ivuxolimab. The source of these receptors is an adult with an advanced solid tumor such as melanoma, head and neck, liver or kidney cancer.

The gene calls are TRBV7-9 and TRBJ2-5, with D possibly being TRBD2 (5 bases). This CDR3 contains 13 residues. CDR1 and CDR2 from the germline V gene are SEHNR and FQNEAQ (reference sequence). V lost 5 bases to trimming and J lost 5 bases, with 12 bases between them. The CDR3 DNA follows: TGTGCCAGCAGCCGCCGGGAATGGGAGACCCAGTACTTC. This encodes CASSRREWETQYF.

This rearrangement joins TRBV9 to TRBJ2-7; D ambiguous. Trimming cost V 3 bases and J 4 bases, with 14 bases left between them. Germline CDR1 and CDR2: SGDLS and YYNGEE. There are 14 residues in the CDR3. In DNA, the CDR3 is TGTGCCAGCAGCGCCAGCTGGGGTAGGTACGAGCAGTACTTC. Translation: CASSASWGRYEQYF.

This clone was counted a few times. The CDR3 coding sequence is TGTGCCAGTAGTATAGATCGGAACAACGAAGAGACCCAGTACTTC. It translates to CASSIDRNNEETQYF. The chain employs TRBV19 and TRBJ2-5; no firm D call. The CDR3 is 15 residues long. Germline loops: CDR1 LNHDA, CDR2 SQIVND (reference sequence). V was cut by 0 bases and J by 3 bases, with 11 bases left in between.

The J gene is TRBJ2-2, the V gene TRBV12-2; TRBD2 reflects the table's D call only, with no check against the DNA. TRBV12-2 is annotated as a pseudogene. This CDR3 contains 21 residues. CDR3 sequence: CASRLVGPVRGLAGDTGELFF. In nucleotides, the CDR3 is TGTGCAAGTCGCTTAGTGGGACCGGTTAGGGGACTAGCGGGAGACACCGGGGAGCTGTTTTTT.

This clone has a single count. The chain employs TRBV4-1 and TRBJ2-1; TRBD1 matches 9 bases. Trimming cost V 3 bases and J 6 bases; bases outside gene matches: 18. The CDR3 has 19 amino acids. Germline V gene sequence: CDR1 MGHRA, CDR2 YSYEKL. This CDR3 reads CASSHSGTGRPPGGNEQFF. The CDR3 region has the DNA TGCGCCAGCAGCCACTCCGGGACAGGGAGGCCCCCGGGGGGCAATGAGCAGTTCTTC.

The chain recombines TRBV28 with TRBJ1-5, with 8 bases identical to TRBD1. V lost 5 bases to trimming and J lost 2 bases; unmatched junction nucleotides: 11. CDR1 is MDHEN, CDR2 SYDVKM, per germline. There are 17 residues in the CDR3. CDR3 nucleotides: TGTGCCAGCAGTCCCCCCGGGACAGGAATCGGCAATCAGCCCCAGCATTTT. It codes for CASSPPGTGIGNQPQHF.